This TCR beta chain was sequenced in a study of blood T cell repertoires in COVID-19 (dated by TCRdb to about 2020). Notes on the research overall: The collaborator samples originated in the United States, Italy and Spain and spanned the acute and convalescent phases of COVID-19. The dataset comprised deeply sampled blood TCRbeta repertoires from subjects exposed to, actively infected with, or recovered from COVID-19. The sample metadata nearly always contained a de-identified subject ID, COVID-19 status, age in years and sex. The prospective study material was composed of cDNA or gDNA derived from T cells, B-cell-depleted T cells, or PBMCs. Samples came from the ongoing ImmuneRACE study (first 160 participants) plus 1,254 subjects from 6 global collaborators. The repertoires were released in a freely available public database intended as a resource for research on the immune response to SARS-CoV-2. Where available, HLA class I and class II types were obtained from metadata supplied by the sample provider rather than from assay-based typing. Study-level results and caveats: How much clinical and demographic metadata was included differed by source and by participant, and the metadata was provided uncurated.

Collaborating institutions collected whole blood in K2EDTA tubes following their own protocols. For TCRbeta analysis, collaborators shipped samples as frozen whole blood, isolated PBMCs, or DNA extracted from either of those sample types. From a lookup of the germline V gene (reference sequence), CDR1 and CDR2 are SEHNR and FQNEAQ. Relative to germline, V is 4 bases shorter and J is 1 base shorter, with 15 bases between their ends. The CDR3 holds 16 amino acids from the cysteine to the phenylalanine. Here the CDR3 DNA is all that survives: 48 bases in frame from base 1. The immunoSEQ Assay, a bias-controlled multiplex PCR, was used to amplify TCRbeta CDR3 regions from genomic DNA. The published analysis was carried out like this. Within the assay, amplification of reference gene primers was used to estimate how many nucleated cells each sample contained. To quantify the absolute abundance of each unique TCRbeta CDR3 rearrangement, sequence reads were collapsed and filtered. For each sample, productive Simpson clonality was calculated as the square root of Simpson's diversity index over productive rearrangements. TCRdb carries this immuneACCESS record with in-frame sequences only. Its versions omit some clonotypes, under half of them owing to an unresolved V gene in the studies checked, with the rest unexplained. Clone size and the V and J calls come from that table; the DNA yielded D and trimming. The sample table lists about 150,000 clones, around 78% of them with a count of one. Under 2% of the sample is taken by the ten largest.

This clone turned up a few times. The specificity of this receptor is unknown. The input lacks base qualities; no much larger clone sits a single base away. The TCR comes from a man aged 80 or over with acute or convalescent COVID-19. Sample: peripheral blood. The chain is assembled from TRBV7-9 and TRBJ2-3; the D gene is possibly TRBD2, with 7 bases matching. The CDR3 is CASSSSRGAGTDTQYF. The nucleotide sequence is TGTGCCAGCAGCTCCTCTCGGGGGGCCGGCACAGATACGCAGTATTTT.